These 27 T cell receptor beta chains were sequenced from one sample in a study of technical replicates of blood from a handful of donors. The assay was immunoSEQ multiplex PCR, and TCRdb's table has in-frame clones only and misses some. The data hold around 50,000 clones, with roughly 95% observed a single time. The material sequenced was T cells isolated from PBMCs. The receptors here all came from a human donor in good health.

The genes are TRBV4-3 and TRBJ2-1; TRBD2 matches 13 bases. Germline V gene data show CDR1 as LGHNA and CDR2 as YSLEER. CDR3 size: 14 residues. The V segment lost 1 base and the J segment 9 bases; nucleotides outside the gene matches: 0. The CDR3 loop reads CASSQGLAGGEQFF. CDR3 DNA sequence: TGCGCCAGCAGCCAAGGACTAGCGGGAGGTGAGCAGTTCTTC.

This clone was counted a single time. CDR3 DNA sequence: TGTGCCAGCAGCCCCGGGACAGAACGATATGGCTACACCTTC. Amino acid sequence: CASSPGTERYGYTF. V usage is TRBV13 and J usage is TRBJ1-2; 7 positions agree with TRBD1. Germline V CDR1 and CDR2: PRHDT, FYEKMQ (reference sequence). Germline trimming cut 5 bases from V and 5 bases from J; bases unmatched to any gene: 8. The CDR3 length is 14 residues.

The DNA of the CDR3 is TGTGCCAGCAGTCGAATAGGGGACACTGAAGCTTTCTTT. It is translated as CASSRIGDTEAFF. The chain uses TRBV19 and TRBJ1-1; a possible D gene is TRBD1 (5 bases). V shed 9 bases and J shed 3 bases, with 14 bases lying between them. CDR3 length equals 13 residues. Germline values: CDR1 LNHDA, CDR2 SQIVND (reference sequence).

This sequence joins TRBV6-6 and TRBJ2-7; 15 bases agree with TRBD2. The CDR3 contains 12 residues. In germline, CDR1 is MNHNY, CDR2 SVGAGI (reference sequence). With 11 bases clipped from V and 6 bases from J, the junction kept 2 bases outside the gene matches. CDR3 amino acids: CAGGLAGGEQYF. The CDR3 region has the DNA TGTGCCGGGGGACTAGCGGGAGGCGAGCAGTACTTC.

This chain connects TRBV2 to TRBJ2-7; D unclear. CDR3 length: 14 residues. V gave up 0 bases and J gave up 6 bases, with 12 bases separating them. Germline V lookup: CDR1 SNHLY, CDR2 FYNNEI. CDR3 coding DNA: TGTGCCAGCAGTGAAGCTTCGTTCAGTTTCGAGCAGTACTTC. Its protein is CASSEASFSFEQYF.

This clone was counted a few times. The chain uses TRBV6-5 and TRBJ2-7, with a possible D match to TRBD2 (5 bases). Per germline, CDR1 MNHEY and CDR2 SVGAGI. Trimming shortened V by 9 bases and J by 1 base, and 10 bases separated the two germline ends. The CDR3 is 12 amino acids. The CDR3 reads CASRSGSYEQYF. The CDR3 nucleotides read TGTGCCAGTCGGTCGGGGTCCTACGAGCAGTACTTC.

J is TRBJ1-1 and V is TRBV23-1; tentative D call: TRBD1 (5 bases). TRBV23-1 is flagged as an ORF with uncertain function. The CDR3 covers 18 residues. V lost 0 bases, J lost 3 bases, and 20 bases lay in between. CDR3 nucleotide sequence: TGCGCCAGCAGTCAATCGGAAAGAGTGCGGGACGGAGACACTGAAGCTTTCTTT. The encoded protein is CASSQSERVRDGDTEAFF.

The chain uses TRBV5-1 and TRBJ1-5; D is undetermined. The germline gives CDR1 SGHRS, CDR2 YFSETQ. The CDR3 extends over 15 amino acids. Trimming removed 0 bases from V and 0 bases from J, with 7 bases in between. The CDR3 DNA is TGCGCCAGCAGCTTGGGAGAAACTAGCAATCAGCCCCAGCATTTT. This translates into CASSLGETSNQPQHF.

This clone has just one count. The rearrangement links TRBV5-4 to TRBJ2-3; 7 nucleotides match TRBD2. With 1 base clipped from V and 6 bases from J, the junction kept 5 bases outside the gene matches. This CDR3 is 14 amino acids long. Germline-derived CDR1 and CDR2 are SGHNT and YYREEE (reference sequence). CDR3 residues: CASSLSGMRDTQYF. The CDR3 DNA sequence: TGTGCCAGCAGCTTGAGCGGGATGCGGGATACGCAGTATTTT.

The V gene is TRBV7-6, the J gene TRBJ2-2, with D tentatively TRBD2 (5 bases). From germline, CDR1 is SGHVS and CDR2 FNYEAQ. Trimming cost V 5 bases and J 3 bases, with 13 bases left between them. This CDR3 comprises 15 residues. The CDR3 region is CASSPGLMDTGELFF. The DNA for the CDR3 is TGTGCCAGCAGCCCCGGACTGATGGACACCGGGGAGCTGTTTTTT.

The J gene is TRBJ2-7, the V gene TRBV25-1; 7 bases are shared with TRBD1. Germline assignment: CDR1 MGHDK and CDR2 SYGVNS. The length of the CDR3 is 14 residues. V trimming: 4 bases; J trimming: 3 bases; junction bases outside the gene matches: 6. The CDR3 region has the DNA TGTGCCAGCAGTGTCGACAGGGAGCGCTACGAGCAGTACTTC. Protein: CASSVDRERYEQYF.

This clone was found once. V usage is TRBV4-1 and J usage is TRBJ2-7; 13 nucleotides align to TRBD2. V lost 1 base and J lost 3; bases outside the gene matches: 3. The V gene's germline CDR1 is MGHRA and CDR2 YSYEKL. The CDR3 is 16 residues long. CDR3 residues: CASSQVWTSGSYEQYF. The CDR3 coding sequence is TGCGCCAGCAGCCAAGTATGGACTAGCGGGAGCTACGAGCAGTACTTC.

This clone was counted between two and nine times. The rearrangement joins TRBV9 to TRBJ2-7; 8 bases align to TRBD1. In germline, CDR1 is SGDLS, CDR2 YYNGEE. Trimming took 1 base from V and 4 from J; bases not matched to a gene: 4. CDR3 length equals 14 residues. CDR3 bases: TGTGCCAGCAGCGTAAGAGACAGGGGATACGAGCAGTACTTC. It encodes CASSVRDRGYEQYF.

The CDR3 region is CASSFRPVDEQYF. The CDR3 DNA follows: TGTGCCAGCAGCTTCCGTCCAGTCGACGAGCAGTACTTC. The rearrangement joins TRBV9 to TRBJ2-7, with D unresolved. The CDR3 covers 13 residues. Deletions cut 4 bases from V and 5 bases from J, with 13 bases between. Germline CDR1 reads SGDLS; CDR2 reads YYNGEE. Full variable domain (outside the CDR3, taken from reference TRBV9 and TRBJ2-7): DSGVTQTPKHLITATGQRVTLRCSPRSGDLSVYWYQQSLDQGLQFLIQYYNGEERAKGNILERFSAQQFPDLHSELNLSSLELGDSALYFCASSFRPVDEQYFGPGTRLTVT.

This sequence joins TRBV19 and TRBJ1-5; TRBD1 aligns across 7 bases. This CDR3 is built from 15 residues. Unmatched junction bases numbered 12, after V lost 5 bases and J lost 8 bases. From germline, CDR1 is LNHDA and CDR2 SQIVND (reference sequence). The CDR3 reads CASSETGQAVKPQHF. The DNA for the CDR3 is TGTGCCAGTAGTGAAACTGGACAGGCCGTCAAGCCCCAGCATTTT.

The rearrangement joins TRBV11-2 to TRBJ2-1, with 9 positions matching TRBD2. Germline V gives CDR1 SGHAT, CDR2 FQNNGV. With V trimmed by 4 bases and J by 7 bases, 8 bases remained unmatched. This CDR3 has 15 residues. The DNA of the CDR3 is TGTGCCAGCAGCTCACAGGGACTAGCAACGAATGAGCAGTTCTTC. Translating it yields CASSSQGLATNEQFF.

The gene calls are TRBV19 and TRBJ2-5; 10 bases map to TRBD2. This CDR3 is 14 amino acids long. The germline V gene encodes CDR1 LNHDA and CDR2 SQIVND (reference sequence). Trimming took 4 bases from V and 4 from J; bases not matched to a gene: 3. CDR3: CASSTLAGAETQYF. In DNA, the CDR3 is TGTGCCAGTAGTACCCTAGCGGGAGCAGAGACCCAGTACTTC.

V usage is TRBV6-6 and J usage is TRBJ2-5; D is ambiguous. Germline values: CDR1 MNHNY, CDR2 SVGAGI (reference sequence). V lost 4 bases and J lost 5, with 8 bases in between. The CDR3 extends over 12 amino acids. This chain's CDR3 is CASSLDWETQYF. In DNA form, the CDR3 reads TGTGCCAGCAGTTTAGATTGGGAGACCCAGTACTTC.

The V call is TRBV2, the J call TRBJ2-7; possible D gene TRBD2, 6 bases. Trimming shortened V by 3 bases and J by 6 bases, and 12 bases separated the two germline ends. Germline V gene sequence: CDR1 SNHLY, CDR2 FYNNEI. This CDR3 region has 13 residues. Here the CDR3 reads CASSEEGTREQYF. CDR3 bases: TGTGCCAGCAGTGAGGAGGGGACTCGCGAGCAGTACTTC.

The chain carries TRBV5-1 and TRBJ2-5; D uncertain. V was clipped by 0 bases and J by 5 bases, with 11 bases between them. Germline V gene lookup returns CDR1 SGHRS and CDR2 YFSETQ. The CDR3 length is 14 residues. The CDR3 loop reads CASSLAEVQETQYF. CDR3 DNA: TGCGCCAGCAGCTTGGCCGAGGTTCAGGAGACCCAGTACTTC. Together with reference TRBV5-1 and TRBJ2-5, the CDR3 gives the full variable domain: KAGVTQTPRYLIKTRGQQVTLSCSPISGHRSVSWYQQTPGQGLQFLFEYFSETQRNKGNFPGRFSGRQFSNSRSEMNVSTLELGDSALYLCASSLAEVQETQYFGPGTRLLVL.

The chain couples TRBV19 to TRBJ2-2; no firm D call. The CDR3 runs 15 residues. The V end was cut by 5 bases, the J end by 6 bases, with 16 bases between. In germline, CDR1 is LNHDA, CDR2 SQIVND (reference sequence). The CDR3 protein is CASSELSESSGELFF. DNA of the CDR3: TGTGCCAGTAGTGAGTTATCCGAGTCATCCGGGGAGCTGTTTTTT.

The V call is TRBV30, the J call TRBJ1-1; D is undetermined. Trimming took off 4 bases at V and 0 bases at J, with 15 bases between the two ends. In germline, CDR1 is GTSNPN, CDR2 SVGIG (reference sequence). CDR3 length equals 15 residues. In DNA, the CDR3 is TGTGCCTGGATCCGGGTTTCGATTATGAACACTGAAGCTTTCTTT. It is translated as CAWIRVSIMNTEAFF.

This clone was seen just once. The V gene is TRBV5-6, the J gene TRBJ1-1, with a tentative D call TRBD1 (6 bases). The V end was cut by 3 bases, the J end by 0 bases, with 12 bases between. The length of the CDR3 is 15 residues. From germline, CDR1 is SGHDT and CDR2 YYEEEE. This CDR3 reads CASSWDTIMNTEAFF. CDR3 coding DNA: TGTGCCAGCAGCTGGGACACGATAATGAACACTGAAGCTTTCTTT.

The chain couples TRBV29-1 to TRBJ2-1; 7 nucleotides line up with TRBD1. This CDR3 region has 12 residues. J was trimmed by 10 bases and V by 1 base; bases with no gene match: 4. Germline V gene lookup returns CDR1 SQVTM and CDR2 ANQGSEA. Written as DNA, the CDR3 is TGCAGCGTTGAAGGACAGGGAAACGAGCAGTTCTTC. Translated: CSVEGQGNEQFF.

The chain carries TRBV6-1 and TRBJ1-1, with TRBD1 matching 9 bases. The CDR3 totals 14 residues. CDR1 and CDR2 from the germline V gene are MNHNS and SASEGT. V shed 6 bases and J 6 bases; nucleotides not matched to a gene: 8. CDR3 sequence (DNA): TGTGCCAGCAGGTTACCGGGACAGGGTGCTGAAGCTTTCTTT. Protein sequence: CASRLPGQGAEAFF.

The genes are TRBV4-1 and TRBJ1-1; no clear D gene. This CDR3 has 14 amino acids. From germline, CDR1 is MGHRA and CDR2 YSYEKL. V lost 1 base, J lost 4 bases, and 10 bases lay in between. CDR3 in DNA: TGCGCCAGCAGCCAAGCCAGGTTGGGCACTGAAGCTTTCTTT. It yields the protein CASSQARLGTEAFF.

The chain carries TRBV28 and TRBJ1-1; D unclear. Germline assignment: CDR1 MDHEN and CDR2 SYDVKM. The CDR3 has 12 residues. Between the trimmed V and J ends, which lost 5 bases and 4 bases, there was a span of 8 bases. Written as DNA, the CDR3 is TGTGCCAGCAGTCTGGCGGTCACTGAAGCTTTCTTT. It translates to CASSLAVTEAFF.